A single sample gave rise to the 26 T cell receptor beta chains below, sequenced in a study of cytomegalovirus exposure and HLA in healthy donors. Primers for the PCR totalled 60 Vbeta and 13 Jbeta. Clones were read by immunoSEQ multiplex PCR, and TCRdb kept only the in-frame ones, dropping some. The sample contains around 150,000 clones, 70% to 90% of which appear only once. Sequenced: PBMCs. The receptors here all came from a man between 18 and 35 years old in good health and CMV-seropositive.

V usage is TRBV9 and J usage is TRBJ1-5; TRBD1 matches 8 bases. The germline CDR1 and CDR2 sequences are SGDLS and YYNGEE. The trim removed 3 bases at V and 5 bases at J, leaving 7 bases unmatched. This CDR3 has 15 residues. This CDR3 reads CASSAGQGGHQPQHF. CDR3 bases: TGTGCCAGCAGCGCAGGACAGGGTGGGCATCAGCCCCAGCATTTT.

The rearrangement uses TRBV27 and TRBJ2-3, with a possible D match to TRBD2 (6 bases). V was pared by 2 bases and J by 6 bases, with 18 bases between. The CDR3 covers 16 residues. In germline, CDR1 is MNHEY, CDR2 SMNVEV (reference sequence). CDR3 amino acids: CASSLHGEVVWDTQYF. The DNA of the CDR3 is TGTGCCAGCAGTTTACACGGGGAGGTGGTCTGGGATACGCAGTATTTT.

The V gene is TRBV7-9, the J gene TRBJ1-2; TRBD1 agrees at 12 bases. Germline loops: CDR1 SEHNR, CDR2 FQNEAQ (reference sequence). With 7 bases clipped from V and 4 bases from J, the junction kept 7 bases outside the gene matches. The CDR3 contains 15 residues. The CDR3 protein is CASTELGQGAYGYTF. The CDR3, as DNA: TGTGCCAGCACCGAGCTGGGACAGGGGGCCTATGGCTACACCTTC.

The V gene is TRBV11-2, the J gene TRBJ1-2; 9 nucleotides match TRBD1. This CDR3 has 15 amino acids. V lost 1 base and J lost 5; bases outside the gene matches: 5. Per the germline V gene, CDR1 is SGHAT and CDR2 is FQNNGV. This chain's CDR3 is CASSLATGGTYGYTF. CDR3 bases: TGTGCCAGCAGCTTAGCTACAGGGGGCACATATGGCTACACCTTC.

CDR3 in amino acids: CASSERQAYEQYF. DNA for the CDR3: TGTGCCAGCAGTGAGAGACAGGCCTACGAGCAGTACTTC. V usage is TRBV6-1 and J usage is TRBJ2-7; tentatively, D is TRBD1 (6 bases). Trimming shortened V by 3 bases and J by 2 bases, and 8 bases separated the two germline ends. The CDR3 is 13 amino acids. CDR1 is MNHNS, CDR2 SASEGT, per germline.

V is TRBV14 and J is TRBJ1-2, with no clear D. The CDR3 runs to 16 residues. CDR1 is SGHDN, CDR2 FVKESK, per germline. V gave up 0 bases and J gave up 1 base, with 12 bases separating them. This CDR3 reads CASSQDLGRDNYGYTF. CDR3 DNA: TGTGCCAGCAGCCAAGATCTTGGGAGAGATAACTATGGCTACACCTTC.

This chain connects TRBV30 to TRBJ2-7; D perhaps matches TRBD1 (5 bases). CDR1 and CDR2 from the germline V gene are GTSNPN and SVGIG (reference sequence). The V and J ends lost 3 bases and 0 bases respectively, with 15 bases between them. This CDR3 has 15 amino acids. CDR3 region: CAWRVGASSSYEQYF. The DNA for the CDR3 is TGTGCCTGGAGGGTAGGGGCTTCGAGCTCCTACGAGCAGTACTTC.

The gene calls are TRBV7-8 and TRBJ2-2; D call uncertain. V was cut by 2 bases and J by 7 bases, with 8 bases left in between. The CDR3 consists of 13 residues. Germline CDR1 is SGHVS and CDR2 is FQNEAQ. Here the CDR3 reads CASSLIVGGELFF. For the CDR3, the DNA is TGTGCCAGCAGCTTAATAGTCGGCGGGGAGCTGTTTTTT.

This chain uses TRBV6-5 with TRBJ1-1, with D tentatively TRBD1 (6 bases). V was shortened by 7 bases and J by 0 bases, with 15 bases between the two germline ends. The germline gives CDR1 MNHEY, CDR2 SVGAGI. The CDR3 has 15 residues. CDR3 sequence (DNA): TGTGCCAGCAAGGGGGAACAGGGCTTGAACACTGAAGCTTTCTTT. Residues: CASKGEQGLNTEAFF.

The V and J genes are TRBV6-6 and TRBJ1-2, with TRBD1 as a possible D gene (6 bases). The germline gives CDR1 MNHNY, CDR2 SVGAGI (reference sequence). V was clipped by 5 bases and J by 3 bases, with 16 bases between them. The CDR3 runs to 15 residues. The CDR3: CASSTEQGWDYGYTF. In DNA, the CDR3 is TGTGCCAGCAGTACCGAACAGGGTTGGGACTATGGCTACACCTTC.

The chain combines TRBV19 with TRBJ2-5; D might be TRBD2 (6 bases). Germline V lookup: CDR1 LNHDA, CDR2 SQIVND (reference sequence). This CDR3 is built from 14 residues. V gave up 7 bases and J gave up 5 bases, with 17 bases separating them. CDR3 sequence reads: CASKARGRWETQYF. CDR3 coding DNA: TGTGCCAGTAAGGCGCGGGGCCGGTGGGAGACCCAGTACTTC.

The genes are TRBV15 and TRBJ2-7; possibly TRBD1 for D (5 bases). Germline CDR1 and CDR2: LNHNV and YYDKDF (reference sequence). V was cut by 4 bases and J by 3 bases, with 13 bases left in between. CDR3 length: 14 amino acids. The CDR3 loop reads CATSKVQVDYEQYF. The CDR3 region has the DNA TGTGCCACCAGCAAGGTACAGGTGGACTACGAGCAGTACTTC.

This sequence joins TRBV6-6 and TRBJ2-1; 7 bases match TRBD1. V trimming: 6 bases; J trimming: 4 bases; junction bases outside the gene matches: 6. Per the germline V gene, CDR1 is MNHNY and CDR2 is SVGAGI (reference sequence). The CDR3 contains 14 residues. CDR3 in amino acids: CASSPDRIYNEQFF. CDR3 in DNA: TGTGCCAGCAGCCCGGACAGGATTTACAATGAGCAGTTCTTC.

This clone appeared once. The genes are TRBV4-3 and TRBJ1-2, with unresolved D. Deletions cut 4 bases from V and 6 bases from J, with 12 bases between. Per the germline V gene, CDR1 is LGHNA and CDR2 is YSLEER. This CDR3 is 13 amino acids long. CDR3 residues: CASSPNSLDGYTF. The CDR3, as DNA: TGCGCCAGCAGCCCTAATTCTCTCGATGGCTACACCTTC.

The genes are TRBV9 and TRBJ1-2, with TRBD1 as a possible D gene (5 bases). V lost 7 bases and J 4 bases, leaving 14 bases between the germline ends. CDR3 length: 13 residues. CDR1 is SGDLS, CDR2 YYNGEE, per germline. CDR3 DNA sequence: TGTGCCAGCGGGGGGGATATCGGCTATGGCTACACCTTC. As protein: CASGGDIGYGYTF.

The chain couples TRBV5-6 to TRBJ2-3; D not certain. V was cut by 4 bases and J by 4 bases, with 22 bases left in between. Germline values: CDR1 SGHDT, CDR2 YYEEEE. This CDR3 spans 17 amino acids. CDR3 region: CASSVVEYGGRPDTQYF. The CDR3 nucleotides are TGTGCCAGCAGCGTGGTGGAGTACGGCGGCCGCCCAGATACGCAGTATTTT.

This chain connects TRBV6-5 to TRBJ1-2, with D possibly being TRBD1 (6 bases). The CDR3 length is 14 residues. Trimming pared 6 bases from V and 2 bases from J, leaving 13 bases between. Germline V gene data show CDR1 as MNHEY and CDR2 as SVGAGI. The CDR3 DNA is TGTGCCAGCAGGTCAACCGGGACAAACTATGGCTACACCTTC. This codes for CASRSTGTNYGYTF.

As regards this clone: Other DNA sequences in the same sample also yield this CDR3. The V call is TRBV6-6, the J call TRBJ2-7; no definite D call. From germline, CDR1 is MNHNY and CDR2 SVGAGI (reference sequence). The V end lost 6 bases, the J end lost 1 base, and 7 bases lay between the germline ends. CDR3 length equals 12 residues. DNA of the CDR3: TGTGCCAGCAGCTCCGGTTCCTACGAGCAGTACTTC. This codes for CASSSGSYEQYF.

CDR3 in DNA: TGTGCCAGCAGCAGGACAGGGCTAAGCGAGCAGTACTTC. Translated: CASSRTGLSEQYF. This chain uses TRBV6-5 with TRBJ2-7, with 8 bases matching TRBD1. Germline V gene sequence: CDR1 MNHEY, CDR2 SVGAGI. The trim removed 6 bases at V and 6 bases at J, leaving 7 bases unmatched. The CDR3 contains 13 residues.

This clone was seen more than once but under ten times. The CDR3 nucleotides read TGCGCCAGCAGCCAAGATCCGGCTAGCGGGGTAAATGAGCAGTTCTTC. Protein sequence: CASSQDPASGVNEQFF. This sequence joins TRBV4-3 and TRBJ2-1; 9 nucleotides agree with TRBD2. After removal of 0 bases from V and 7 bases from J, the junction contained 7 bases not matched to a gene. The germline CDR1 and CDR2 sequences are LGHNA and YSLEER. The CDR3 is 16 residues long.

The V and J genes are TRBV6-5 and TRBJ1-4; D is possibly TRBD1 (5 bases). The ends were cut back, 0 bases at V and 4 bases at J, with 9 bases in the middle. The CDR3 has 15 amino acids. In germline, CDR1 is MNHEY, CDR2 SVGAGI. The CDR3 nucleotides read TGTGCCAGCAGTTACTCAGCGGGGGGTAATGAAAAACTGTTTTTT. As protein: CASSYSAGGNEKLFF.

The chain uses TRBV5-6 and TRBJ2-5; possible D gene TRBD2, 6 bases. V lost 2 bases, J lost 2 bases, and 10 bases lay in between. Germline V gene data show CDR1 as SGHDT and CDR2 as YYEEEE. The CDR3 has 14 amino acids. The DNA for the CDR3 is TGTGCCAGCAGCTTCTTCCGGGGGCAAGAGACCCAGTACTTC. This translates into CASSFFRGQETQYF.

The chain couples TRBV29-1 to TRBJ1-1; weak D call: TRBD1 (6 bases). Trimming took 6 bases from V and 1 from J, leaving 12 bases between them. This CDR3 is built from 13 residues. Germline V lookup: CDR1 SQVTM, CDR2 ANQGSEA. As DNA, the CDR3 is TGCAGCGTCATGACAGGTCCGAACACTGAAGCTTTCTTT. Its protein product is CSVMTGPNTEAFF.

The chain has TRBV6-5 and TRBJ2-3; D unclear. Germline V lookup: CDR1 MNHEY, CDR2 SVGAGI. This CDR3 is built from 15 residues. Trimming left V 2 bases short and J 0 bases short, with 9 bases between. Here the CDR3 DNA reads TGTGCCAGCAGTTACGGCCAGGTTAGCACAGATACGCAGTATTTT. Its translation is CASSYGQVSTDTQYF.

CDR3 amino acids: CASSLGTALISYEQYF. As DNA, the CDR3 is TGCGCCAGCAGCTTGGGTACAGCCCTTATATCCTACGAGCAGTACTTC. The V and J genes are TRBV5-1 and TRBJ2-7; no clear D. The ends were cut back, 0 bases at V and 1 base at J, with 14 bases in the middle. The CDR3 has 16 residues. CDR1 SGHRS and CDR2 YFSETQ come from the germline V gene.

The chain joins TRBV6-5 to TRBJ1-2; TRBD1 is a possible D gene (6 bases). The germline V gene encodes CDR1 MNHEY and CDR2 SVGAGI. V was shortened by 9 bases and J by 8 bases, with 22 bases between the two germline ends. CDR3 size: 14 residues. The CDR3, as DNA: TGTGCCAGTACTTCCGACAGGCTGCTGTGGGGCTACACCTTC. Translation gives CASTSDRLLWGYTF.